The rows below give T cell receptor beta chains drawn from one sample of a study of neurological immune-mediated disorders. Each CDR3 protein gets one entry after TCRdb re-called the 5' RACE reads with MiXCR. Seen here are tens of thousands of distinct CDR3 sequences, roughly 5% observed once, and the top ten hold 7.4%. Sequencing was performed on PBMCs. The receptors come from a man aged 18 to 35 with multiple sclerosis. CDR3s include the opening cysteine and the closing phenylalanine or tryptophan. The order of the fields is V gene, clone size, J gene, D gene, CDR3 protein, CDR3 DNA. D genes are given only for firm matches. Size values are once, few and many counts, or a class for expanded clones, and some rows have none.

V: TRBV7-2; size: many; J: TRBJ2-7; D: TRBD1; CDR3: CASSGTGTGLGQYF; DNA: TGTGCCAGCAGCGGGACAGGGACGGGCCTTGGGCAGTACTTC
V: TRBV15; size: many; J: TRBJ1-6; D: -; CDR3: CATSRDSLGLRRNSPLNF; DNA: TGTGCCACCAGCAGGGACAGTTTGGGCCTAAGGCGTAATTCACCCCTCAACTTT
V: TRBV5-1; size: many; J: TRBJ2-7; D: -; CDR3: CASSPKRGRFHEQYF; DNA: TGCGCCAGCTCTCCAAAGCGAGGGCGATTCCACGAGCAGTACTTC
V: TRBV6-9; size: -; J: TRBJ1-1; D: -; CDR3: CASRPRGRMNTEAFF; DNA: TGTGCCAGCAGACCTAGAGGAAGGATGAACACTGAAGCTTTCTTT
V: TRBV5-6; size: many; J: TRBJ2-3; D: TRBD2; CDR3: CASTPGGEGTQYF; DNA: TGTGCCAGCACCCCCGGGGGGGAAGGTACGCAGTATTTT
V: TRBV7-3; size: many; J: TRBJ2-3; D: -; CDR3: CASSLTGGYTQYF; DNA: TGTGCCAGCAGCTTAACAGGGGGATATACGCAGTATTTT
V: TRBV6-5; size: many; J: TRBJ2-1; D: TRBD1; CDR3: CASRRGQGAYNEQFF; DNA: TGTGCCAGCAGACGCGGACAGGGGGCCTACAATGAGCAGTTCTTC
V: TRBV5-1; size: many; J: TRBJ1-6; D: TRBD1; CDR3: CASSFEDRGRSPLHF; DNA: TGCGCCAGCAGCTTTGAGGACAGGGGGCGGTCACCCCTCCACTTT
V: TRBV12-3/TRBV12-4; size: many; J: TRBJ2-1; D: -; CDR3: CASSSSGTLGEQFF; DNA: TGTGCCAGCAGTTCCAGCGGAACTCTCGGGGAGCAGTTCTTC
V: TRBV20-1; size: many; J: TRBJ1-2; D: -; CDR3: CSASRREKNYGYTF; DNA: TGCAGTGCCAGCAGAAGGGAGAAAAACTATGGCTACACCTTC
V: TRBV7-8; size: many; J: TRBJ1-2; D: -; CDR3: CASSHETPGGGYTF; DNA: TGTGCCAGCAGCCATGAGACCCCTGGAGGGGGCTACACCTTC
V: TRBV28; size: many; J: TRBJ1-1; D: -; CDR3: CASSFGWGRTEAFF; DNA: TGTGCCAGCAGTTTCGGATGGGGGAGAACTGAAGCTTTCTTT
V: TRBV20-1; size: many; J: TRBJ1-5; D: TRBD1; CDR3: CSALRDSLGPQHF; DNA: TGCAGTGCTCTTAGGGACAGTCTTGGGCCCCAGCATTTT
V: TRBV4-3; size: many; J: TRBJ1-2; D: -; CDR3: CASSQDRAGYGYTF; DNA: TGCGCCAGCAGCCAAGATAGGGCAGGCTATGGCTACACCTTC
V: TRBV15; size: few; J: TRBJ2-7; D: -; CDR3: CATSRGAGDDEQYF; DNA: TGTGCCACCAGCAGAGGGGCGGGTGACGACGAGCAGTACTTC
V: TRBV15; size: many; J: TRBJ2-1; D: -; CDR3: CATSRDQGGADEQFF; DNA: TGTGCCACCAGCAGAGATCAAGGGGGGGCTGATGAGCAGTTCTTC
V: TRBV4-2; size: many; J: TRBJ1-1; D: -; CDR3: CASSSRGIGNTEAFF; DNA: TGTGCCAGCAGCTCCCGGGGTATAGGGAACACTGAAGCTTTCTTT
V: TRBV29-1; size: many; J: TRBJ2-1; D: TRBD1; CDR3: CSVELSRGQAEQFF; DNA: TGCAGCGTTGAGTTGTCCAGGGGGCAGGCTGAGCAGTTCTTC
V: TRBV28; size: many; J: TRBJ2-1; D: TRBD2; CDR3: CASSGGGAVLNEQFF; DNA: TGTGCCAGCAGCGGCGGGGGGGCAGTTTTGAATGAGCAGTTCTTC
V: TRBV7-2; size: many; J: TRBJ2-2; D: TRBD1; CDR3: CASRTGGNTGELFF; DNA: TGTGCCAGCAGGACAGGGGGGAACACCGGGGAGCTGTTTTTT
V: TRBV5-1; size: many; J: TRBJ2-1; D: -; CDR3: CASSLVYRGEQFF; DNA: TGCGCCAGCAGCTTGGTTTACCGGGGTGAGCAGTTCTTC
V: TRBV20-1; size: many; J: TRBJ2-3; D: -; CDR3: CSAGRLTDTQYF; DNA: TGCAGCGCGGGGAGACTCACAGATACGCAGTATTTT
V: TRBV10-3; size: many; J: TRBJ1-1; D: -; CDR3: CAISEATGTAFF; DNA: TGTGCCATCAGTGAGGCGACGGGTACCGCTTTCTTT
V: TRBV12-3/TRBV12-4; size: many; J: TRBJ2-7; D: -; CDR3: CASSLAWTHSYEQYF; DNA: TGTGCCAGCAGTTTAGCTTGGACCCACTCGTACGAGCAGTACTTC
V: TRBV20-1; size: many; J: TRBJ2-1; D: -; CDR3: CSASRHSSSVNEQFF; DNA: TGCAGTGCTAGTCGGCATTCCTCGAGCGTCAATGAGCAGTTCTTC
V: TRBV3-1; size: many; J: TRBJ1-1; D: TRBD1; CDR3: CASSPRQGASNTEAFF; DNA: TGTGCCAGCAGCCCTCGACAGGGGGCCTCGAACACTGAAGCTTTCTTT
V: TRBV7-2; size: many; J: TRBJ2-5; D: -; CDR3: CASSLVGETQYF; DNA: TGTGCCAGCAGCTTAGTCGGGGAGACCCAGTACTTC
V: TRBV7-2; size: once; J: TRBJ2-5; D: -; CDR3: CASSPYEGYQETQYF; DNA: TGTGCCAGCAGCCCCTACGAGGGCTACCAAGAGACCCAGTACTTC
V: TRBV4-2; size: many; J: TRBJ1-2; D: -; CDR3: CASSQEAQGKLYGYTF; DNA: TGTGCCAGCAGCCAAGAAGCACAGGGCAAGCTCTATGGCTACACCTTC
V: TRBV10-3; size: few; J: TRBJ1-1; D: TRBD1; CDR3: CAIRGRGITDEAFF; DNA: TGTGCCATCAGGGGCAGGGGGATAACGGATGAAGCTTTCTTT
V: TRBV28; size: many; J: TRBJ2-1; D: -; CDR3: CASIDSSYNEQFF; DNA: TGTGCCAGCATTGACAGCTCCTACAATGAGCAGTTCTTC
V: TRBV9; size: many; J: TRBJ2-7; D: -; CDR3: CASSVMVGLGCEQYF; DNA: TGTGCCAGCAGCGTAATGGTAGGGCTAGGGTGCGAGCAGTACTTC
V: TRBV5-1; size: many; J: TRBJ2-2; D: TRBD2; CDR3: CASSLREGRGSGELFF; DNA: TGCGCCAGCAGCTTACGGGAGGGCCGGGGCAGCGGGGAGCTGTTTTTT
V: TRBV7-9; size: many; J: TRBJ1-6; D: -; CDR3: CASSLTPAESPLNF; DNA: TGTGCCAGCAGCTTAACACCCGCGGAATCACCCCTCAACTTT
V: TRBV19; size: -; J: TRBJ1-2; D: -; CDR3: CASSIFGGNYGYTF; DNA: TGTGCCAGTAGTATATTCGGGGGCAACTATGGCTACACCTTC
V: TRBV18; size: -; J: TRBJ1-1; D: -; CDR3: CASSPQAKNTEAFF; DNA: TGTGCCAGCTCACCACAAGCCAAGAACACTGAAGCTTTCTTT
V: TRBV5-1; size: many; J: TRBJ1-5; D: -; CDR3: CASSLGGYGQPQHF; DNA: TGCGCCAGCAGCTTGGGTGGGTATGGGCAGCCCCAGCATTTT
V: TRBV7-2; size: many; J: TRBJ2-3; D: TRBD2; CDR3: CASSPRLAGAGGTQYF; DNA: TGTGCCAGCAGCCCACGACTAGCGGGGGCCGGAGGGACGCAGTATTTT